The clone carrying this T cell receptor (beta chain) was recorded at least ten times. Its antigen is unknown. The data belong to a study of T cell responses to AZD1222 COVID-19 vaccine. Findings and caveats of the study: The donor group comprised mostly white British people and more females; the analysis possibly underestimated clonal diversity. Researchers report vaccine-associated CD4 TCRs spanning spike, with dominance at 160-218 and 743-854.

This CDR3 is built from 15 residues. Per germline, CDR1 SGHAT and CDR2 FQNNGV. Trimming removed 3 bases from V and 1 base from J, with 13 bases in between. TCRdb's copy holds only in-frame clones and misses some; the assay was immunoSEQ multiplex PCR. Found here are about 84,000 clones, approximately 83% of them singletons; the top ten hold roughly 10%. The chain links TRBV11-2 to TRBJ2-7; tentative D call: TRBD2 (6 bases). This sequence originates from an adult who received the AZD1222 COVID-19 vaccine. Sequenced material: peripheral blood, taken 28 days after the second AZD1222 dose. CDR3 DNA: TGTGCCAGCAGCTTCCAAGCGGGTCCTTCCTACGAGCAGTACTTC. Translating gives CASSFQAGPSYEQYF.